The T cell receptor beta chain described here comes from a study of blood T cell repertoires in COVID-19. Data came from immunoSEQ multiplex PCR; TCRdb stores just in-frame clones and leaves some out. The sample consists of about 210,000 clones, around 86% of them appearing once. The CDR3 is made up of 15 amino acids. With 5 bases clipped from V and 5 bases from J, the junction kept 10 bases outside the gene matches. The germline CDR1 and CDR2 sequences are MDHEN and SYDVKM. This clonotype was sampled from a woman in her 70s with COVID-19, enrolled during active disease. Sequencing input: peripheral blood. The J gene is TRBJ2-5, the V gene TRBV28, with TRBD1 identical over 8 bases. The chain's CDR3 is CASSVQQGGRETQYF. CDR3 nucleotide sequence: TGTGCCAGCAGTGTTCAACAGGGGGGACGGGAGACCCAGTACTTC.